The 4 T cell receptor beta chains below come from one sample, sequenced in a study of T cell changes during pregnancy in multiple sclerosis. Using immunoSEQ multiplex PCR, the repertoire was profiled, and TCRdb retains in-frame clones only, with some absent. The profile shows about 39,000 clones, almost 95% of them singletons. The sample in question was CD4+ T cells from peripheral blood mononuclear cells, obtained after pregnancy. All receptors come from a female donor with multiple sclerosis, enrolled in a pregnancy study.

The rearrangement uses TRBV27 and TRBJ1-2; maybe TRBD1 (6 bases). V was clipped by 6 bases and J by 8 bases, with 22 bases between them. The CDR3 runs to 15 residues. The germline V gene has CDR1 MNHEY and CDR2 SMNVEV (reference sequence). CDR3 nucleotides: TGTGCCAGCAGCCTGACAGGTCCCCTCATTAGGGGCTACACCTTC. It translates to CASSLTGPLIRGYTF.

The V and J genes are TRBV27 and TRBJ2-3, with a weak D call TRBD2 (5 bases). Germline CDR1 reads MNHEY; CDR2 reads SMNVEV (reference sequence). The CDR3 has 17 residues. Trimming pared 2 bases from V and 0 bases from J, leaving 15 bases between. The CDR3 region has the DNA TGTGCCAGCAGTTTAGCCCGACGGGGAGCGAGCACAGATACGCAGTATTTT. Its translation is CASSLARRGASTDTQYF.

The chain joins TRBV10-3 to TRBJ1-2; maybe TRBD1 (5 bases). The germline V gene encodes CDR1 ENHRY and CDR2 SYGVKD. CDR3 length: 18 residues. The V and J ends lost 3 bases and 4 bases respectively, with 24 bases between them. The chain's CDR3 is CAISDPRSVQGSGYGYTF. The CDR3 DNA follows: TGTGCCATCAGTGACCCACGGTCTGTGCAGGGATCCGGCTATGGCTACACCTTC.

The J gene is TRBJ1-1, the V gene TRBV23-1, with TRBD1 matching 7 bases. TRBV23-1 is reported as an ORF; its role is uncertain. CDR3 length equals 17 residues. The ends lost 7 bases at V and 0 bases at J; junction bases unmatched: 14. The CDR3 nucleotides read TGCGCCAGCACTATCCCCGGGACAGCATTTATGAACACTGAAGCTTTCTTT. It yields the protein CASTIPGTAFMNTEAFF.